These T cell receptor beta chains were read from a single sample in a study of OX40 agonist ivuxolimab in advanced cancers. TCRdb's copy holds only in-frame clones and misses some; the assay was immunoSEQ multiplex PCR. The repertoire holds about 51,000 clones, around 73% seen once, with approximately 2% in the top ten. Sequencing was performed on CD4+ or CD8+ T cells sorted from blood, taken in a trial of the OX40 agonist ivuxolimab. Receptors originate from an adult with an advanced solid tumor such as melanoma, head and neck, liver or kidney cancer. The CDR3 runs from the conserved cysteine through the conserved F or W. A D gene is named only where the DNA matches it firmly. Size is stated for part of the rows, as once, few or many counts, or as a class when the clone is expanded.

abundance	v_gene	d_gene	len	j_gene	CDR3nt	CDR3aa
NA	TRBV7-8	NA	13	TRBJ2-1	TGTGCCAGCAGCTCCCTAGGGGGAGATGAGCAGTTCTTC	CASSSLGGDEQFF
NA	TRBV5-1	NA	16	TRBJ1-1	TGCGCCAGCAGCGCGGTATTGGGTAGGGAGAACACTGAAGCTTTCTTT	CASSAVLGRENTEAFF
NA	TRBV11-1	TRBD1	17	TRBJ2-3	TGTGCCAGCAGCTTAGCGCCCCCAGGGGGCGCATCAGATACGCAGTATTTT	CASSLAPPGGASDTQYF
NA	TRBV28	TRBD1	14	TRBJ2-7	TGTGCCAGCAGTGACAGGGGGCTCCCCTACGAGCAGTACTTC	CASSDRGLPYEQYF
NA	TRBV6-6	NA	12	TRBJ2-7	TGTGCCAGCAGTCGGACTGTATACGAGCAGTACTTC	CASSRTVYEQYF
NA	TRBV11-3	NA	14	TRBJ2-7	TGTGCCAGCAGCCTTGACGGCCCTCGGGGGGAGCAGTACTTC	CASSLDGPRGEQYF
NA	TRBV2	TRBD1	15	TRBJ1-2	TGTGCCAGCACTGCGGACAGGGGGAGAGTTGGCGGCTACACCTTC	CASTADRGRVGGYTF
NA	TRBV19	NA	15	TRBJ2-7	TGTGCCAGTAGTATAATGGTAGCGGATTCCTACGAGCAGTACTTC	CASSIMVADSYEQYF
NA	TRBV10-1	TRBD2	15	TRBJ2-1	TGCGCCAGCAGTATGACTAGCGGCTCCTACAATGAGCAGTTCTTC	CASSMTSGSYNEQFF
NA	TRBV7-3	TRBD2	17	TRBJ2-2	TGTGCCAGCAGCTTCGCCGTCGGGAGCGGGGGTCCCGGGGAGCTGTTTTTT	CASSFAVGSGGPGELFF
NA	TRBV7-9	TRBD2	15	TRBJ2-2	TGTGCCAGCAGCTTAGGGACTAGCGGGACCGGGGAGCTGTTTTTT	CASSLGTSGTGELFF
NA	TRBV13	NA	14	TRBJ2-3	TGTGCCAGCAGCTTATCTATTGGGGGAGATACGCAGTATTTT	CASSLSIGGDTQYF
NA	TRBV30	NA	15	TRBJ1-5	TGTGCCTGGAGTCTCGGGGACTCTAGCAATCAGCCCCAGCATTTT	CAWSLGDSSNQPQHF
NA	TRBV23-1	TRBD1	15	TRBJ2-7	TGCGCCAGCAGGACCGACTGGACAGGGACCTACGAGCAGTACTTC	CASRTDWTGTYEQYF
NA	TRBV25-1	NA	14	TRBJ1-6	TGTGCCAGCAGTGCTAACAGGGATAATTCACCCCTCCACTTT	CASSANRDNSPLHF
NA	TRBV7-9	TRBD2	15	TRBJ2-7	TGTGCCAGCAGCCCTAGCGGGAGTAGGTGGTACGAGCAGTACTTC	CASSPSGSRWYEQYF
NA	TRBV18	NA	13	TRBJ2-3	TGTGCCAGCTCACCCGGGTACCCAGATACGCAGTATTTT	CASSPGYPDTQYF
NA	TRBV29-1	NA	14	TRBJ1-1	TGCAGCGTTGAAGATCTCAAGGGAAGGGCTGAAGCTTTCTTT	CSVEDLKGRAEAFF
NA	TRBV5-1	TRBD2	16	TRBJ2-3	TGCGCCAGCAGCCCGGGGTCTAGCGGGACCACAGATACGCAGTATTTT	CASSPGSSGTTDTQYF
NA	TRBV5-1	TRBD1	15	TRBJ2-5	TGCGCCAGCAGCTCAGGGACAGGGCCTCTTGAGACCCAGTACTTC	CASSSGTGPLETQYF
NA	TRBV19	NA	10	TRBJ2-3	TGTGCCAGTGGAAGTGATACGCAGTATTTT	CASGSDTQYF
NA	TRBV19	TRBD1	16	TRBJ1-4	TGTGCCAGTACCCCCTATTCGGGACAGGCGGATGAAAAACTGTTTTTT	CASTPYSGQADEKLFF
once	TRBV6-1	TRBD2	18	TRBJ2-5	TGTGCCAGCAGTGATTGGGGACGTTCTAGCGGGAGCATGGAGACCCAGTACTTC	CASSDWGRSSGSMETQYF
NA	TRBV27	TRBD2	14	TRBJ2-7	TGTGCCAGCAGTTTTACAGCGGGAGGGTACGAGCAGTACTTC	CASSFTAGGYEQYF
NA	TRBV12-2	NA	13	TRBJ2-7	TGTGCAAGTCGCTTAGCGCTAGTGGGTGAGCAGTACTTC	CASRLALVGEQYF
once	TRBV28	NA	14	TRBJ2-7	TGTGCCAGCAGTATTATGTATCCTTCGATTTCTATGAACTTC	CASSIMYPSISMNF
NA	TRBV19	NA	15	TRBJ1-5	TGTGCCAGTAGTATAGATCTAAGGGGCGGAGATCCCCAGCATTTT	CASSIDLRGGDPQHF
once	TRBV28	TRBD2	14	TRBJ2-5	TGTGCCAGCAGCCTTAGCGGGAGGGGAGAGACCCAGTACTTC	CASSLSGRGETQYF
NA	TRBV7-3	TRBD2	17	TRBJ2-3	TGTGCCAGCAGCCAACCGGGACTAGCGGCGGGAGGAGATACGCAGTATTTT	CASSQPGLAAGGDTQYF
NA	TRBV29-1	NA	15	TRBJ1-2	TGCAGCGCCACCCTAGGACAGCTCTCCGACTATGGCTACACCTTC	CSATLGQLSDYGYTF
NA	TRBV13	NA	11	TRBJ1-1	TGTGCCAGTAGTCAGGGGACTGAAGCTTTCTTT	CASSQGTEAFF
NA	TRBV2	TRBD1	14	TRBJ1-1	TGTGCCAGCATAGTGGACAGGGGGGCCACTGAAGCTTTCTTT	CASIVDRGATEAFF
few	TRBV2	TRBD1	14	TRBJ2-7	TGTGCCAGCAGTGAACAGGGGGACCGCTACGAGCAGTACTTC	CASSEQGDRYEQYF
NA	TRBV12-5	TRBD2	14	TRBJ2-7	TGTGCTAGTTCCTCTAGCGGGAGGGCTGGCGAGCAGTACTTC	CASSSSGRAGEQYF
NA	TRBV27	NA	16	TRBJ2-3	TGTGCCAGCAGTACCGGGACCCTGTTGGGGACAGATACGCAGTATTTT	CASSTGTLLGTDTQYF
NA	TRBV7-8	TRBD1	15	TRBJ1-3	TGTGCCAGCAGTCAACAGGGGATCTCTGGAAACACCATATATTTT	CASSQQGISGNTIYF
NA	TRBV6-5	NA	15	TRBJ2-5	TGTGCCAGCAGTTACTCTTCACAGGTTCAAGAGACCCAGTACTTC	CASSYSSQVQETQYF
few	TRBV30	NA	16	TRBJ2-3	TGTGCCTGGAGTGGGGAAGCGGGTGATGTCACAGATACGCAGTATTTT	CAWSGEAGDVTDTQYF
NA	TRBV7-6	NA	15	TRBJ1-5	TGTGCCAGCAGCTTAGGGGGAAGAGGGGATCAGCCCCAGCATTTT	CASSLGGRGDQPQHF
few	TRBV2	TRBD1	14	TRBJ1-5	TGTGCCACCTCCGGGACAGCCACTAATCAGCCCCAGCATTTT	CATSGTATNQPQHF
NA	TRBV5-6	NA	11	TRBJ2-7	TGTGCCAGCAGCTCAGGTTTTGAGCAGTACTTC	CASSSGFEQYF
NA	TRBV7-8	NA	12	TRBJ2-2	TGTGCCAGCAGCTTGGGAACCGGGGAGCTGTTTTTT	CASSLGTGELFF